The 29 T cell receptor beta chains reported below all come from one sample, sequenced in a study of tumor-infiltrating lymphocytes in primary liver carcinoma. Germline DNA was also extracted, with blood RNA taken from unsorted whole blood. Total RNA (approximately 0.5 ug) served as template for TCR beta cDNA synthesis primed by a constant-region primer. Three nested multiplex PCR rounds, a slightly modified ARM-PCR method, built the TCR beta libraries. PCR rounds one and two used TRBV1-TRBV30 forward primers with a C-beta reverse primer for around 11 cycles each. TCRdb re-called the multiplex PCR reads with MiXCR, one entry per CDR3 protein. The table records nearly 200,000 distinct CDR3 sequences, less than 70% of them present only once. Sequencing was done on a sample of peripheral blood. The receptors originated from a woman aged 60-75 years with primary liver carcinoma and hepatitis B virus infection.

A word on this clonotype: A junction boundary mismatches the germline segment, possibly from a read error. This chain links TRBV6-1 with TRBJ2-7; 7 nucleotides line up with TRBD1. The CDR3 is 16 amino acids. Germline V gene data show CDR1 as MNHNS and CDR2 as SASEGT. The CDR3 is CTSSVPYGDSSYEQYF. As DNA, the CDR3 is TGTACCAGCAGCGTCCCTTACGGGGACAGCTCCTACGAGCAGTACTTC.

The rearrangement uses TRBV12-3 or TRBV12-4 and TRBJ2-2; 10 nucleotides line up with TRBD1. V lost 8 bases and J lost 6; bases outside the gene matches: 6. This CDR3 is built from 14 residues. CDR3 DNA: TGTGCCAGCGGTTCCGGACAGGGGGCCGGGGAGCTGTTTTTT. Translation gives CASGSGQGAGELFF.

This rearrangement joins TRBV7-2 to TRBJ2-1; 10 nucleotides agree with TRBD2. Germline-derived CDR1 and CDR2 are SGHTA and FQGNSA. This CDR3 spans 16 amino acids. V lost 5 bases to trimming and J lost 6 bases; unmatched junction nucleotides: 10. CDR3 coding DNA: TGTGCCAGCAGCCAGGGGATTAGCGGGAGGATCAATGAGCAGTTCTTC. It yields the protein CASSQGISGRINEQFF.

Comments on this clonotype: The junction differs from germline at one of its ends, possibly a read error. The chain uses TRBV7-9 and TRBJ2-3; TRBD1 might be the D (5 bases). The CDR3 contains 12 residues. CDR1 SEHNR and CDR2 FQNEAQ come from the germline V gene (reference sequence). The CDR3: CASRVQADTRYF. CDR3 nucleotide sequence: TGTGCCAGCAGAGTACAGGCAGATACGCGGTATTTT.

This clonotype has at least ten counts. The rearrangement joins TRBV6-5 to TRBJ2-3, with D perhaps assigned TRBD1 or TRBD2 (5 bases each). This CDR3 contains 15 residues. Germline V lookup: CDR1 MNHEY, CDR2 SVGAGI. V lost 6 bases to trimming and J lost 2 bases, with 15 bases between them. The CDR3 region has the DNA TGTGCCAGCAGAATCCGGGACCGATACACAGATACGCAGTATTTT. This translates into CASRIRDRYTDTQYF.

Regarding this clonotype: A clone one base away is much larger, so this may be a read error. The chain has TRBV6-5 and TRBJ1-2; 11 positions match TRBD1. The CDR3 is 16 amino acids. Germline V gene lookup returns CDR1 MNHEY and CDR2 SVGAGI. This CDR3 reads CASSYYNRDRGSGHTF. CDR3 sequence (DNA): TGTGCCAGCAGTTACTACAACCGGGACAGGGGGTCTGGCCACACCTTC.

This clonotype was recorded many times. The chain links TRBV12-3 or TRBV12-4 to TRBJ2-1; D ambiguous. The CDR3 is 14 amino acids. V lost 6 bases, J lost 7 bases, and 16 bases lay in between. The CDR3, as DNA: TGTGCCAGCAGCCGGTTAGAAAGGGAAAATGAGCAGTTCTTC. This encodes CASSRLERENEQFF.

This clonotype was recorded at least ten times. The V call is TRBV4-1, the J call TRBJ1-4, with 7 bases aligning to TRBD1. From germline, CDR1 is MGHRA and CDR2 YSYEKL. This CDR3 contains 16 residues. With V trimmed by 0 bases and J by 4 bases, 5 bases remained unmatched. The CDR3 sequence is CASSQDRYRGNEKLFF. The CDR3 DNA reads as TGCGCCAGCAGCCAAGATCGTTACAGGGGTAATGAAAAACTGTTTTTT.

This clonotype was seen just once. At one of its ends the junction is not consistent with the germline gene, which may arise from a read error. V and J are TRBV4-1 and TRBJ2-2; 8 bases fit TRBD2. This CDR3 is 17 amino acids long. The V gene's germline CDR1 is MGHRA and CDR2 YSYEKL. CDR3 DNA: TGCGCCAGCAGATCAGTCGTACGGGAGGGCCATAGCGGGGAGCTGTGTTTT. The encoded protein is CASRSVVREGHSGELCF.

To note about this clonotype: A read error may be the cause here, since a much bigger clone is one base away. This rearrangement joins TRBV12-3 or TRBV12-4 to TRBJ1-4, with D maybe TRBD1 (6 bases). V lost 5 bases to trimming and J lost 5 bases, with 21 bases between them. CDR3 length: 17 amino acids. In nucleotides, the CDR3 is TGTGCCAGCAGTCCCCACCCCTCGACAGGCGCCAATGAAAAACTGTTTTTT. Translation gives CASSPHPSTGANEKLFF.

This chain uses TRBV4-1 with TRBJ2-2, with 14 bases that match TRBD2. The CDR3 sequence is 19 residues long. Germline CDR1 is MGHRA and CDR2 is YSYEKL. V dropped 4 bases and J dropped 2; count of bases not matched to a gene: 9. The CDR3 coding sequence is TGCGCCAGCAGCCCCCGAAGGACTAGCGGGGGGCCTAACACCGGGGAGCTGTTTTTT. It is translated as CASSPRRTSGGPNTGELFF.

The V call is TRBV6-5, the J call TRBJ1-5; TRBD1 is a possible D gene (5 bases). This CDR3 has 18 amino acids. Germline V gene data show CDR1 as MNHEY and CDR2 as SVGAGI. V was pared by 9 bases and J by 2 bases, with 26 bases between. CDR3 region: CASGLHQTGVGGNQPQHF. CDR3 nucleotides: TGTGCCAGTGGTCTCCACCAGACGGGGGTGGGTGGCAATCAGCCCCAGCATTTT.

The chain employs TRBV5-1 and TRBJ2-2, with D unclear. The V and J ends lost 1 base and 0 bases respectively, with 7 bases between them. The CDR3 length is 15 residues. Germline CDR1 reads SGHRS; CDR2 reads YFSETQ. CDR3 residues: CASSLIGTNTGELFF. CDR3 in DNA: TGCGCCAGCAGCTTGATAGGAACGAACACCGGGGAGCTGTTTTTT.

The chain carries TRBV14 and TRBJ1-2, with D hard to call. V lost 3 bases and J 3 bases, leaving 8 bases between the germline ends. Germline V CDR1 and CDR2: SGHDN, FVKESK. There are 13 residues in the CDR3. Here the CDR3 DNA reads TGTGCCAGCAGCCATAGACTCTACTATGGCTACACCTTC. Encoded protein: CASSHRLYYGYTF.

In its sample, this clonotype was seen a few times. The chain is built from TRBV6-6 and TRBJ1-1; 8 bases match TRBD1. The CDR3 sequence is 20 residues long. Per the germline V gene, CDR1 is MNHNY and CDR2 is SVGAGI (reference sequence). Trimming cost V 0 bases and J 3 bases; bases outside gene matches: 18. DNA for the CDR3: TGTGCCAGCAGTTACTCGATCGGGGAGGACAGGGTAGAAGTAGACACTGAAGCTTTCTTT. Protein product: CASSYSIGEDRVEVDTEAFF.

This clonotype occurred once. A much more abundant neighbour one base away suggests this may be a read error. The chain has TRBV6-1 and TRBJ1-5; TRBD1 agrees at 7 bases. The CDR3 spans 15 residues. Germline assignment: CDR1 MNHNS and CDR2 SASEGT. The chain's CDR3 is CASSGGQVGNLPQHF. The DNA for the CDR3 is TGTGCCAGCAGTGGCGGACAGGTTGGGAATCTGCCCCAGCATTTT.

A remark on this clonotype: One base away lies a much larger clone, so this may be a sequencing read error. The chain recombines TRBV24-1 with TRBJ2-5; D ambiguous. Between the trimmed V and J ends, which lost 9 bases and 5 bases, there was a span of 15 bases. Germline CDR1 reads KGHDR; CDR2 reads SFDVKD. This CDR3 has 13 residues. Here the CDR3 reads CATALQAGETQYF. In DNA, the CDR3 is TGTGCCACCGCCCTGCAGGCCGGGGAGACCCAGTACTTC.

V usage is TRBV7-3 and J usage is TRBJ2-2; no clear D gene. V dropped 5 bases and J dropped 1 base, with 11 bases sitting between them. The CDR3 consists of 15 residues. Per germline, CDR1 SGHTA and CDR2 FQGTGA. The CDR3 is CASSPVVKNTGELFF. The CDR3 nucleotides read TGTGCCAGCAGCCCCGTTGTGAAGAACACCGGGGAGCTGTTTTTT.

To note about this clonotype: This clone may be a read error of a much larger clone one base away. The V and J genes are TRBV10-3 and TRBJ2-7; 10 bases line up with TRBD2. CDR3 length: 16 amino acids. The V segment lost 4 bases and the J segment 2 bases; nucleotides outside the gene matches: 8. In germline, CDR1 is ENHRY, CDR2 SYGVKD. DNA for the CDR3: TGTGCCATCAGTGGAACCGGGACTAGCGTTGCCTACGAGCAGTACTTC. Translation gives CAISGTGTSVAYEQYF.

With regard to this clonotype: Lacking the conserved final phenylalanine or tryptophan, this CDR3 likely reflects a read error. The rearrangement joins TRBV6-1 to TRBJ1-1; D not resolved. The V gene's germline CDR1 is MNHNS and CDR2 SASEGT. This CDR3 is built from 16 residues. In DNA form, the CDR3 reads TGTGCCAGCTGTGAAGCGAAGGCGAGGCTGGACACTGAAGCTTTCTCT. Protein sequence: CASCEAKARLDTEAFS.

Notes on this clonotype: This may stem from a read error, because a much larger clone lies one nucleotide away. The CDR3, as DNA: TGTGCCAGCGGAATCGGACGGCGGGATGGCTATGGCTACACCTTC. It yields the protein CASGIGRRDGYGYTF. The chain couples TRBV6-5 to TRBJ1-2; no firm D call. Trimming shortened V by 8 bases and J by 4 bases, and 20 bases separated the two germline ends. The CDR3 covers 15 residues. Germline V gene lookup returns CDR1 MNHEY and CDR2 SVGAGI.

The rearrangement uses TRBV11-2 and TRBJ2-1; TRBD2 agrees at 10 bases. Germline assignment: CDR1 SGHAT and CDR2 FQNNGV. CDR3 size: 14 residues. Trimming at V came to 3 bases and at J to 9 bases, leaving 5 bases not matched to a gene. CDR3 sequence: CASSFTSGKLEQFF. The CDR3 region has the DNA TGTGCCAGCAGCTTCACTAGCGGGAAGCTTGAGCAGTTCTTC.

The chain employs TRBV7-9 and TRBJ2-2; perhaps TRBD1 as D (5 bases). Germline CDR1 and CDR2: SEHNR and FQNEAQ (reference sequence). The CDR3 is 15 amino acids. The V gene lost 8 bases and the J gene lost 1 base, with 14 bases spanning the gap. The CDR3: CASVQVGKNTGELFF. CDR3 nucleotides: TGTGCCAGCGTACAGGTGGGAAAGAACACCGGGGAGCTGTTTTTT.

The V call is TRBV12-5, the J call TRBJ1-2; no reliable D call. The CDR3 extends over 13 amino acids. In germline, CDR1 is LGHNT, CDR2 FRNRAP. V was shortened by 7 bases and J by 7 bases, with 16 bases between the two germline ends. CDR3: CASVPSAGGGYTF. The CDR3 nucleotides read TGTGCTAGTGTCCCTTCGGCCGGAGGTGGCTACACCTTC. Filled out from reference TRBV12-5 and TRBJ1-2, the complete variable domain reads DARVTQTPRHKVTEMGQEVTMRCQPILGHNTVFWYRQTMMQGLELLAYFRNRAPLDDSGMPKDRFSAEMPDATLATLKIQPSEPRDSAVYFCASVPSAGGGYTFGSGTRLTVV.

The chain carries TRBV28 and TRBJ2-5; 11 bases are shared with TRBD1. V shed 8 bases and J 4 bases; nucleotides not matched to a gene: 0. Germline V gives CDR1 MDHEN, CDR2 SYDVKM. This CDR3 contains 12 residues. The CDR3 is CASGQGAETQYF. CDR3 nucleotide sequence: TGTGCCAGCGGACAGGGGGCAGAGACCCAGTACTTC.

As DNA, the CDR3 is TGTGCCAGCAGTTCTTTCGACAATGAGCAGTTCTTC. Translation gives CASSSFDNEQFF. The J gene is TRBJ2-1, the V gene TRBV7-3; no firm D call. Germline V gene data show CDR1 as SGHTA and CDR2 as FQGTGA. Trimming pared 6 bases from V and 5 bases from J, leaving 8 bases between. The CDR3 has 12 amino acids. The full variable domain, its missing parts supplied by reference TRBV7-3 and TRBJ2-1, is GAGVSQTPSNKVTEKGKYVELRCDPISGHTALYWYRQSLGQGPEFLIYFQGTGAADDSGLPNDRFFAVRPEGSVSTLKIQRTERGDSAVYLCASSSFDNEQFFGPGTRLTVL.

This clonotype came up a few times. One junction end does not reproduce the germline sequence, and a read error may be involved. DNA of the CDR3: TGCGCCAGCAGCTTGGAACACCAAGACTATGGTTACACCTTC. Its protein is CASSLEHQDYGYTF. The chain recombines TRBV5-1 with TRBJ1-2; D uncertain. Per germline, CDR1 SGHRS and CDR2 YFSETQ. The CDR3 has 14 amino acids. Filled out from reference TRBV5-1 and TRBJ1-2, the complete variable domain reads KAGVTQTPRYLIKTRGQQVTLSCSPISGHRSVSWYQQTPGQGLQFLFEYFSETQRNKGNFPGRFSGRQFSNSRSEMNVSTLELGDSALYLCASSLEHQDYGYTFGSGTRLTVV.

As for this clonotype: A single base separates this from a much larger clone, so it may be a read error. The chain is built from TRBV6-1 and TRBJ2-7; possibly TRBD1 for D (6 bases). V dropped 7 bases and J dropped 2 bases, with 12 bases sitting between them. The CDR3 has 13 residues. Germline lookup yields CDR1 MNHNS and CDR2 SASEGT. The CDR3 sequence: CASNLGHPYEQYF. The CDR3, as DNA: TGTGCCAGCAACCTGGGACACCCCTACGAGCAGTACTTC.

This clonotype was recorded many times. The V gene is TRBV5-1, the J gene TRBJ2-7; possible D gene TRBD1, 6 bases. Per germline, CDR1 SGHRS and CDR2 YFSETQ. The CDR3 loop spans 15 amino acids. V was shortened by 1 base and J by 3 bases, with 14 bases between the two germline ends. The CDR3 coding sequence is TGCGCCAGCAGCTTGAAGCCGGGACAAAACTACGAGCAGTACTTC. It yields the protein CASSLKPGQNYEQYF.